The sequence of this T cell receptor beta chain was determined in a study of cytomegalovirus exposure and HLA in healthy donors. General study results and limits: Reports indicated that the classifier achieved high specificity and sensitivity in diagnosing cytomegalovirus status. Earlier results showed most TCR beta V segments being productive about 87% or about 30% of the time.

To note about this clone: Its antigen is currently unknown.

The V and J ends lost 1 base and 8 bases, in that order; junction bases with no gene match: 5. The germline V gene has CDR1 MNHEY and CDR2 SVGAGI. The CDR3 contains 15 residues. 13 Jbeta primers and 60 Vbeta primers were used for the PCR. Assay: immunoSEQ multiplex PCR; the TCRdb copy retains only in-frame clones and omits some. The repertoire holds about 120,000 clones, around two thirds seen once, with about 2% in the top ten. The chain links TRBV6-5 to TRBJ1-6; 7 nucleotides line up with TRBD1. The sequenced material came from PBMCs. The sequence was obtained from a human donor in good health. The CDR3 DNA sequence: TGTGCCAGCAGTTACTACACAGGGGCAGATTCACCCCTCCACTTT. This codes for CASSYYTGADSPLHF.